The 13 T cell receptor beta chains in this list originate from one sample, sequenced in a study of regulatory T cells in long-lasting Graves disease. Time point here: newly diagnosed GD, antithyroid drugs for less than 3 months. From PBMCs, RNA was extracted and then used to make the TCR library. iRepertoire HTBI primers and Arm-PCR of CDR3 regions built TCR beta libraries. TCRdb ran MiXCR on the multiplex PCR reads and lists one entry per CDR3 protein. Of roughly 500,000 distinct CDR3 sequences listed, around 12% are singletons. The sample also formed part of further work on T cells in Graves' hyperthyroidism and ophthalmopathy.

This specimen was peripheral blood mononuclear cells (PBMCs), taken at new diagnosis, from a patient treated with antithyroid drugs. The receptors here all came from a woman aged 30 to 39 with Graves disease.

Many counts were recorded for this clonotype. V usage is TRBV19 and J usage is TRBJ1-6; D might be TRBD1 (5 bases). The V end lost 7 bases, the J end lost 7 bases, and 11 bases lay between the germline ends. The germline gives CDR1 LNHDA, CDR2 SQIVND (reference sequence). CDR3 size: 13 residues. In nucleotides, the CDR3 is TGTGCCAGTACCACAGGAACGAATTCACCCCTCCACTTT. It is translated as CASTTGTNSPLHF.

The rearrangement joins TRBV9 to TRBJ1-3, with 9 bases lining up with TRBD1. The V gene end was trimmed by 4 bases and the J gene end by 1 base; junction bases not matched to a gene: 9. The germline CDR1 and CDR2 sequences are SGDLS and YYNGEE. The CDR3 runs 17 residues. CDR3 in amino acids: CASSSWTGERSGNTIYF. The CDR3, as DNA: TGTGCCAGCAGCTCCTGGACAGGGGAAAGGTCTGGAAACACCATATATTTT.

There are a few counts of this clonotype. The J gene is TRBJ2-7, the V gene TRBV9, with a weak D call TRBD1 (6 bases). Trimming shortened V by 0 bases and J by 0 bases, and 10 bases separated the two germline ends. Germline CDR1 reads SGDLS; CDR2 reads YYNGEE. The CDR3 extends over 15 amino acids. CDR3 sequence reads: CASSVESGASYEQYF. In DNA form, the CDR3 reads TGTGCCAGCAGCGTAGAGTCAGGGGCCTCCTACGAGCAGTACTTC.

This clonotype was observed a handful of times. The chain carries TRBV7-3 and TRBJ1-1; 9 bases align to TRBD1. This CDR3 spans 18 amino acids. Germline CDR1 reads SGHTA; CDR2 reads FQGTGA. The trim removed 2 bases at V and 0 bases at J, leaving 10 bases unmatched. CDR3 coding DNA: TGTGCCAGCAGCTTACGAGACTTAGGACAGGGGATGAACACTGAAGCTTTCTTT. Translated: CASSLRDLGQGMNTEAFF.

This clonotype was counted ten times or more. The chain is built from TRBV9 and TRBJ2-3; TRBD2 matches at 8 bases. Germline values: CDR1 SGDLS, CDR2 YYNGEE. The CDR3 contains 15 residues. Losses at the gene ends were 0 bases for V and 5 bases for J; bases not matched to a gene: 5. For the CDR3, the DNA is TGTGCCAGCAGCGTAGGAGCGGGAGTAGGAGATACGCAGTATTTT. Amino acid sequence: CASSVGAGVGDTQYF.

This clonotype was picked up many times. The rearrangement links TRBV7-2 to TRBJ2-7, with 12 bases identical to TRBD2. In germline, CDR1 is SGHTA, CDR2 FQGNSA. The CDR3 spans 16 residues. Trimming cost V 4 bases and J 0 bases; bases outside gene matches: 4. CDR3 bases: TGTGCCAGCAGCTCCTGGACTAGCGGGGTCTCCTACGAGCAGTACTTC. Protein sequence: CASSSWTSGVSYEQYF.

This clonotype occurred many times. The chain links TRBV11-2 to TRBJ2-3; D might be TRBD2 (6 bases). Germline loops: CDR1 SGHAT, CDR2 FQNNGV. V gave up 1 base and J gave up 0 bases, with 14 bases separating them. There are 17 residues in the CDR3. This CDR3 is CASSLGYGSPSTDTQYF. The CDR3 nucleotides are TGTGCCAGCAGCTTAGGATACGGGAGTCCGAGCACAGATACGCAGTATTTT.

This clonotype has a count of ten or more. CDR3 bases: TGTGCCCGGACTAGCGGGAGCACAGATACGCAGTATTTT. Translating it yields CARTSGSTDTQYF. The V gene is TRBV2, the J gene TRBJ2-3; 11 nucleotides line up with TRBD2. In germline, CDR1 is SNHLY, CDR2 FYNNEI. This CDR3 is built from 13 residues. V lost 11 bases and J lost 0; bases outside the gene matches: 1. The full variable domain, in which reference TRBV2 and TRBJ2-3 provide the parts outside the CDR3, is EPEVTQTPSHQVTQMGQEVILRCVPISNHLYFYWYRQILGQKVEFLVSFYNNEISEKSEIFDDQFSVERPDGSNFTLKIRSTKLEDSAMYFCARTSGSTDTQYFGPGTRLTVL.

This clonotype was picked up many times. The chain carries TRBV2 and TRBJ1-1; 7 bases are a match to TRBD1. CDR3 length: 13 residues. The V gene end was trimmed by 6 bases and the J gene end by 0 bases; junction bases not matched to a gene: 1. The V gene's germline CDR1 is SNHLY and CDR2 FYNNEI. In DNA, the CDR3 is TGTGCCAGCAGGGGACAGTTGAACACTGAAGCTTTCTTT. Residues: CASRGQLNTEAFF. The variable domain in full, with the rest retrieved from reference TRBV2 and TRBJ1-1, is EPEVTQTPSHQVTQMGQEVILRCVPISNHLYFYWYRQILGQKVEFLVSFYNNEISEKSEIFDDQFSVERPDGSNFTLKIRSTKLEDSAMYFCASRGQLNTEAFFGQGTRLTVV.

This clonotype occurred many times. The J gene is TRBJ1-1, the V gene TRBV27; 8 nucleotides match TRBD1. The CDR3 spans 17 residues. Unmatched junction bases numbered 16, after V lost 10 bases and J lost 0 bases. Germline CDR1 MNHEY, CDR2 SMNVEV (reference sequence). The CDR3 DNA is TGTGCCAACAGGGGGGCTGAGACCGAAACTATGAACACTGAAGCTTTCTTT. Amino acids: CANRGAETETMNTEAFF.

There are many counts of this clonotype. As DNA, the CDR3 is TGTGCCAGCAGCGTAGATCCCGGGACAGCCTCTGGAAACACCATATATTTT. It yields the protein CASSVDPGTASGNTIYF. The V gene is TRBV9, the J gene TRBJ1-3; 7 nucleotides agree with TRBD1. V lost 0 bases to trimming and J lost 0 bases; unmatched junction nucleotides: 6. Looked up from germline, CDR1 is SGDLS and CDR2 is YYNGEE. The CDR3 runs 17 residues.

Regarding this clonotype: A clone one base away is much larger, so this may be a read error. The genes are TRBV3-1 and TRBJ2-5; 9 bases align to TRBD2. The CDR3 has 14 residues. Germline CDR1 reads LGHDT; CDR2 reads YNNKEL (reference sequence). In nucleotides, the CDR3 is TGTGCCAGCGGCCAGCGGGAGGTTCAAGAGACCCAGTACTTC. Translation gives CASGQREVQETQYF.

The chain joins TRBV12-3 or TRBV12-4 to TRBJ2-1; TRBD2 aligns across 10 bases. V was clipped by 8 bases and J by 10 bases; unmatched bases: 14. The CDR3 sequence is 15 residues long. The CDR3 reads CASAGGLADSYEQFF. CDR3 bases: TGTGCCAGCGCCGGCGGACTAGCGGATTCCTACGAGCAGTTCTTC.